The clone carrying this T cell receptor beta chain has a single count. Without the conserved terminal phenylalanine or tryptophan, this CDR3 likely stems from a read error. The study built unsorted libraries from 2 million PBMCs kept at -80 C. This sample was taken from a study of neurological immune-mediated disorders. Between the trimmed V and J ends, which lost 3 bases and 3 bases, there was a span of 15 bases. From germline, CDR1 is DFQATT and CDR2 SNEGSKA (reference sequence). The CDR3 has 14 amino acids. Each sequencing run yielded over 160 million TCR-beta sequences from 15-18 subjects. From the 5' RACE reads, TCRdb called clonotypes with MiXCR, one entry per CDR3 protein. The sample yields 71,000 or so distinct CDR3 sequences, approximately 5% seen once.

The TCR originated in a woman younger than 45 with multiple sclerosis. The rearrangement links TRBV20-1 to TRBJ2-7; tentatively, D is TRBD1 (6 bases). The material sequenced was PBMCs. CDR3 residues: CSARARDTGYEQYN. The CDR3 DNA reads as TGCAGTGCTAGGGCCCGGGACACTGGCTACGAGCAGTACAAC.